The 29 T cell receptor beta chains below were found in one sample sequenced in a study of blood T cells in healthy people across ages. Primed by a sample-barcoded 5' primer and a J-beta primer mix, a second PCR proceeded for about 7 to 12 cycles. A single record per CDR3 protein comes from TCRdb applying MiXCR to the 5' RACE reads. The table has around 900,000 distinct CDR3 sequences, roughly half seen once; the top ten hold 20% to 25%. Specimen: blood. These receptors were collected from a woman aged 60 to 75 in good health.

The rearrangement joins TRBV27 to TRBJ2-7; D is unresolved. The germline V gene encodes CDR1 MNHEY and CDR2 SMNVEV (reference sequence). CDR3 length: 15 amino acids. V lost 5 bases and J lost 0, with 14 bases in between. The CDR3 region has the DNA TGTGCCAGCAGTCCCATCTCCAGGAGCTCCTACGAGCAGTACTTC. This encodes CASSPISRSSYEQYF.

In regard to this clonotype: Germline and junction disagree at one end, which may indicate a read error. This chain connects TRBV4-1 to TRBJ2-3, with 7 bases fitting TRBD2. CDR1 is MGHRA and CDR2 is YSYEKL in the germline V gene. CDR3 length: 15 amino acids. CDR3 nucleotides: TGCGCCAGCAGCCGGCTGGGACTAAACACAGATACGCGGTATTTT. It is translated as CASSRLGLNTDTRYF.

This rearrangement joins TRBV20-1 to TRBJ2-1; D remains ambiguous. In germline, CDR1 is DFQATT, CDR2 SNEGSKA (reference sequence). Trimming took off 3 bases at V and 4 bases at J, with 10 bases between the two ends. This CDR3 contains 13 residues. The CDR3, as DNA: TGCAGTGCTAGGTGGTCAGCGTACAATGAGCAGTTCTTC. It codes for CSARWSAYNEQFF.

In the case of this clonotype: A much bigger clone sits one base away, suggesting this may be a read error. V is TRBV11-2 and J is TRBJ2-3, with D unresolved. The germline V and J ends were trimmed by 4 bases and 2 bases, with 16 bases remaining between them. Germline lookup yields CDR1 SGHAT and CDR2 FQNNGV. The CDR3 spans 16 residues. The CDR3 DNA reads TGTGCCAGCAGCTCGAAATCCACCTCAACCACAGATACGCAGTATTTT. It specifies CASSSKSTSTTDTQYF.

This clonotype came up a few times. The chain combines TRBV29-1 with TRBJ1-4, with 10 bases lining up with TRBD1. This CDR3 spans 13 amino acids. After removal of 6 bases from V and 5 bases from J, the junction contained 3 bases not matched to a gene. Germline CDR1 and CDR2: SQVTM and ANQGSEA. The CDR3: CSVPGQGNEKLFF. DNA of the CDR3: TGCAGCGTCCCGGGACAGGGGAATGAAAAACTGTTTTTT. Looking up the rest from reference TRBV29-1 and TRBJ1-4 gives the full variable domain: SAVISQKPSRDICQRGTSLTIQCQVDSQVTMMFWYRQQPGQSLTLIATANQGSEATYESGFVIDKFPISRPNLTFSTLTVSNMSPEDSSIYLCSVPGQGNEKLFFGSGTQLSVL.

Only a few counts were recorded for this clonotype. For the CDR3, the DNA is TGCGCCAGCAGCCCGGGGAGGAGGGAGTCGTACAATGAGCAGTTCTTC. This codes for CASSPGRRESYNEQFF. V usage is TRBV5-1 and J usage is TRBJ2-1, with TRBD2 as a possible D gene (6 bases). The length of the CDR3 is 16 residues. CDR1 is SGHRS and CDR2 is YFSETQ in the germline V gene. Trimming cost V 4 bases and J 4 bases, with 18 bases left between them. Using reference TRBV5-1 and TRBJ2-1 for the parts outside the CDR3, the full variable domain is KAGVTQTPRYLIKTRGQQVTLSCSPISGHRSVSWYQQTPGQGLQFLFEYFSETQRNKGNFPGRFSGRQFSNSRSEMNVSTLELGDSALYLCASSPGRRESYNEQFFGPGTRLTVL.

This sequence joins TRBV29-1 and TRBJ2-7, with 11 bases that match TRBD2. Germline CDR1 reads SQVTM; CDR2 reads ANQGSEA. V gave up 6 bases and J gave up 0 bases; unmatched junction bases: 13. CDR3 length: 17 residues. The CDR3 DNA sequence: TGCAGCGTACCCGCGGGGACTAGCGGAACCGTCTCCTACGAGCAGTACTTC. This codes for CSVPAGTSGTVSYEQYF.

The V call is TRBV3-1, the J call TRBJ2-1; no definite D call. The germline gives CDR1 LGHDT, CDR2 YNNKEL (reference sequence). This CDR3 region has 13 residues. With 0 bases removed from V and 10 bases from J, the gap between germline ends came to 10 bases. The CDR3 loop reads CASSQDRSREQFF. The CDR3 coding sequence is TGTGCCAGCAGCCAAGATCGGAGCCGGGAGCAGTTCTTC.

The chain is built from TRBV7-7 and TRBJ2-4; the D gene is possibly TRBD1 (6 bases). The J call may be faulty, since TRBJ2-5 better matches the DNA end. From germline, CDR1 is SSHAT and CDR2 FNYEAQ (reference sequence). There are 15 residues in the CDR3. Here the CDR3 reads CASSFGQTPQETQYF. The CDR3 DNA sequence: TGTGCCAGCAGCTTTGGACAGACCCCTCAAGAGACCCAGTACTTC.

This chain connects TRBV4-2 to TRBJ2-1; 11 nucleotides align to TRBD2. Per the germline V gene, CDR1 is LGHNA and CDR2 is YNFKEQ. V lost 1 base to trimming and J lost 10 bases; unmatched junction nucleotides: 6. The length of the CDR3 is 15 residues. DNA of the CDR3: TGTGCCAGCAGCCAAGGGCTAGCGGGAGGCAGGGAGCAGTTCTTC. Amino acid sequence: CASSQGLAGGREQFF.

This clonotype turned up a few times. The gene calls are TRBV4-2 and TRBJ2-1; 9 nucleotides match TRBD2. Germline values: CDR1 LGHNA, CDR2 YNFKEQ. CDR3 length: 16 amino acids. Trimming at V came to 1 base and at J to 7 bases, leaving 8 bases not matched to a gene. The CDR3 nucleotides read TGTGCCAGCAGCCAAGTTAAGGCTAGCGGGGAGAATGAGCAGTTCTTC. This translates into CASSQVKASGENEQFF.

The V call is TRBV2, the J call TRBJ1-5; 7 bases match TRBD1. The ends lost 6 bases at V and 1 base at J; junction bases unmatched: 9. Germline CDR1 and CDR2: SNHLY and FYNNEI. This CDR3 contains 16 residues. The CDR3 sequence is CASSKQGGGSNQPQHF. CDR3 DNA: TGTGCCAGCAGCAAACAGGGAGGGGGCAGCAATCAGCCCCAGCATTTT.

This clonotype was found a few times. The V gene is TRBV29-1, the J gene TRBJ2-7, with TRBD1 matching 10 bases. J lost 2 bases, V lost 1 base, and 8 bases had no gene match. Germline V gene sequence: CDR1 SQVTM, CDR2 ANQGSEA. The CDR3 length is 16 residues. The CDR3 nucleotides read TGCAGCGTTGAAGGGGACCCCGGGACAGGGGCCTACGAGCAGTACTTC. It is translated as CSVEGDPGTGAYEQYF.

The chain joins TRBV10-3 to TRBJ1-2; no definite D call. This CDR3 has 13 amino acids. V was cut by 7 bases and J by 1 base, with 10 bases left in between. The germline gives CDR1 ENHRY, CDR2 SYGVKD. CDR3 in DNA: TGTGCCATCACCACTGGGCTTAACTATGGCTACACCTTC. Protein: CAITTGLNYGYTF.

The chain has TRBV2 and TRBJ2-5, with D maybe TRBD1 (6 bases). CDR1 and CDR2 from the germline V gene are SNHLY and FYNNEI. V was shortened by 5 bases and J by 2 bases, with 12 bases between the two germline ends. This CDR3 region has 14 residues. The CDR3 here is CASSRNREQETQYF. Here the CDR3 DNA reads TGTGCCAGCAGTCGTAACAGGGAACAAGAGACCCAGTACTTC.

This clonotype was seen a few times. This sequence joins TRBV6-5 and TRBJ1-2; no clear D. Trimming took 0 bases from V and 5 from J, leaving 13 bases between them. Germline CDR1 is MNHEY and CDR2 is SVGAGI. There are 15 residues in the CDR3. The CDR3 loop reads CASSYSSTGAYGYTF. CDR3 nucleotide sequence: TGTGCCAGCAGTTACTCGAGTACGGGAGCATATGGCTACACCTTC.

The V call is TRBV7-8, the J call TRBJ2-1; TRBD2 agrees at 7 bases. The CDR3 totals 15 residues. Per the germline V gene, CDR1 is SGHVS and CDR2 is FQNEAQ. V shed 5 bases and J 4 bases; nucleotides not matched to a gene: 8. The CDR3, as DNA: TGTGCCAGCAGCGTCCTCTGGGAGGGGTACAATGAGCAGTTCTTC. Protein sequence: CASSVLWEGYNEQFF. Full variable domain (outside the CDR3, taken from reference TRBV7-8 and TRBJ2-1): GAGVSQSPRYKVAKRGQDVALRCDPISGHVSLFWYQQALGQGPEFLTYFQNEAQLDKSGLPSDRFFAERPEGSVSTLKIQRTQQEDSAVYLCASSVLWEGYNEQFFGPGTRLTVL.

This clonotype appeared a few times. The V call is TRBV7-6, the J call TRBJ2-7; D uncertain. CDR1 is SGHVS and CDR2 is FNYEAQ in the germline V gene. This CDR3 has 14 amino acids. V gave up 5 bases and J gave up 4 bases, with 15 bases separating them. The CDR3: CASSLDVGRYEQYF. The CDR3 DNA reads TGTGCCAGCAGCCTAGATGTAGGCAGGTACGAGCAGTACTTC. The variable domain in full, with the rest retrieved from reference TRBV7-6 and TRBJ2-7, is GAGVSQSPRYKVTKRGQDVALRCDPISGHVSLYWYRQALGQGPEFLTYFNYEAQQDKSGLPNDRFSAERPEGSISTLTIQRTEQRDSAMYRCASSLDVGRYEQYFGPGTRLTVT.

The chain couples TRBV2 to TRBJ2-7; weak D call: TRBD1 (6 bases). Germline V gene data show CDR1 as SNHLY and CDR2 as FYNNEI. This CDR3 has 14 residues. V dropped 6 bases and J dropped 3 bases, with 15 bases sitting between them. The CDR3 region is CASRATRDNYEQYF. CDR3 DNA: TGTGCCAGCAGAGCCACCCGGGACAACTACGAGCAGTACTTC.

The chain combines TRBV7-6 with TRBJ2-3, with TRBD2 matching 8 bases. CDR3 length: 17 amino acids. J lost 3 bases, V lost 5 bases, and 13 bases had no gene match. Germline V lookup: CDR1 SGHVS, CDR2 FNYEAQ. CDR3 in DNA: TGTGCCAGCAGCCACACGATACTAGCGGAAGTAACAGATACGCAGTATTTT. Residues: CASSHTILAEVTDTQYF.

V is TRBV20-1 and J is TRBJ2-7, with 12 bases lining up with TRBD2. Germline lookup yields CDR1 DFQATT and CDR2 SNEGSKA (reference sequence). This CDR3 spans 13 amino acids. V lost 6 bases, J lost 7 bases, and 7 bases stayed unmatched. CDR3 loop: CSAKTSGSGEQYF. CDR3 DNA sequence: TGCAGTGCCAAGACTAGCGGGAGTGGGGAGCAGTACTTC.

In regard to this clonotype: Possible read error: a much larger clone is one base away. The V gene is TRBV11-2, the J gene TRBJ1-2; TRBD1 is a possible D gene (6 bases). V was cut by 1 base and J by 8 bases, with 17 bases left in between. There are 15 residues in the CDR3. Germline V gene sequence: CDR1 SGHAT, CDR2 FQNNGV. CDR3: CASSLAQTPQGGYTF. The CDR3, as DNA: TGTGCCAGCAGCTTAGCACAGACTCCCCAGGGGGGCTACACCTTC.

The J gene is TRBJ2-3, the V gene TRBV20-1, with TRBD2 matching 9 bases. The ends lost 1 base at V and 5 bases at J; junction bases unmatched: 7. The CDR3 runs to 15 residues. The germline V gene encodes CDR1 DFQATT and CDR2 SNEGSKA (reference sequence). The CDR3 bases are TGCAGTGCTAGAGTAGCGGGAGTGAGGGGAGATACGCAGTATTTT. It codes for CSARVAGVRGDTQYF.

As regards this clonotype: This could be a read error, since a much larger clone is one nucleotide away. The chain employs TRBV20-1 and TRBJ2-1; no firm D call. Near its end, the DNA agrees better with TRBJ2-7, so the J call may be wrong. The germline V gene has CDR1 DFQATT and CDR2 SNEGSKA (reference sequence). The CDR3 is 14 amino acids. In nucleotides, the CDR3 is TGCAGTGCTAGAGAATTGAGCTCCTACAATGAGCAGTACTTC. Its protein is CSARELSSYNEQYF.

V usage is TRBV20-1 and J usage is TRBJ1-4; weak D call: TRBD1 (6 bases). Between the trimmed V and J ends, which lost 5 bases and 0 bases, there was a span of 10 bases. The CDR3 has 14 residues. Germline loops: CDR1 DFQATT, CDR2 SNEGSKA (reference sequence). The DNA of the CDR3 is TGCAGTGCTCGGACAGAGCCAACTAATGAAAAACTGTTTTTT. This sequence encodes CSARTEPTNEKLFF.

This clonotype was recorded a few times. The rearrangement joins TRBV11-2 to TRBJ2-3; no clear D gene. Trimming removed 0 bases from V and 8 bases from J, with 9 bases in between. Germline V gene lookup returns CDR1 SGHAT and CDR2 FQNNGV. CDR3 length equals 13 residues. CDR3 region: CASSLDLVATQYF. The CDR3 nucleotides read TGTGCCAGCAGCTTAGATCTTGTGGCTACGCAGTATTTT.

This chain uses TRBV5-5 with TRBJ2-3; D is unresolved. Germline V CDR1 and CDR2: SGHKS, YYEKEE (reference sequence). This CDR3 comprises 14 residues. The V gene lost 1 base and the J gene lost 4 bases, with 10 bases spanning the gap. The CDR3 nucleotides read TGTGCCAGCAGCTTGTGGGCCTCGGCAGATACGCAGTATTTT. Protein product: CASSLWASADTQYF.

The CDR3 bases are TGCGCCAGCAGCTTGCTTCGGCGGGGCACCGGGGAGCTGTTTTTT. Residues: CASSLLRRGTGELFF. This chain links TRBV5-1 with TRBJ2-2; tentatively, D is TRBD2 (6 bases). Germline V gene lookup returns CDR1 SGHRS and CDR2 YFSETQ. V was cut by 1 base and J by 4 bases, with 11 bases left in between. CDR3 size: 15 residues.

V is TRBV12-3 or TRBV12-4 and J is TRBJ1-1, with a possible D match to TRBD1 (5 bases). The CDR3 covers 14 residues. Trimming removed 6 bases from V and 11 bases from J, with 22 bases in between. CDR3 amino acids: CASRIQGVRNDAFF. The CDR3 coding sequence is TGTGCCAGCAGAATCCAGGGTGTACGGAATGACGCTTTCTTT.